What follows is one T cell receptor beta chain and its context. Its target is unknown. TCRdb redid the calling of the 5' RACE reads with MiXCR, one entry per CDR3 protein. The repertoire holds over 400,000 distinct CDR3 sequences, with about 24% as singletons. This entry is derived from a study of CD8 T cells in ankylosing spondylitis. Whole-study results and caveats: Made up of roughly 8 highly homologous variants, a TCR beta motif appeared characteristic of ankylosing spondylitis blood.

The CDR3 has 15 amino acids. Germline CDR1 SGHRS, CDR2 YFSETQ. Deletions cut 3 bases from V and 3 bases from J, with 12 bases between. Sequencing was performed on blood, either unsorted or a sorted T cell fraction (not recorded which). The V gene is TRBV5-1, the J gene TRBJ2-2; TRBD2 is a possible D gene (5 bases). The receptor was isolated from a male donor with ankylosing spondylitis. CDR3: CASSWSVGDTGELFF. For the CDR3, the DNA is TGCGCCAGCAGCTGGTCGGTCGGGGACACCGGGGAGCTGTTTTTT.